The 20 T cell receptor beta chains below were found in one sample sequenced in a study of T cell repertoires in cytomegalovirus infection. From the reads, TCRdb called clonotypes with MiXCR, one entry per CDR3 protein. The data hold about 220,000 distinct CDR3 sequences, with 30% to 45% observed a single time. Antigens for these TCRs are unknown. Sequences were derived from CD8+ T cells from cultured PBMCs, sampled from culture after CMV antigen stimulation. These receptors all come from a human donor in good health (CMV status not recorded). Some clones in this sample may be carry-over from other donors' samples.

CDR3: CASHGTRSGELFF. CDR3 in DNA: TGTGCCAGCCACGGGACCCGGAGCGGGGAGCTGTTTTTT. The V gene is TRBV11-2, the J gene TRBJ2-2; D tentatively reads TRBD1 or TRBD2 (5 bases each). This CDR3 has 13 residues. With 8 bases removed from V and 7 bases from J, the gap between germline ends came to 14 bases. CDR1 is SGHAT, CDR2 FQNNGV, per germline.

The CDR3 region is CASRFPEDTGDNQPQHF. For the CDR3, the DNA is TGTGCCAGCAGGTTTCCGGAGGACACAGGGGATAATCAGCCCCAGCATTTT. This chain connects TRBV28 to TRBJ1-5, with 7 bases lining up with TRBD1. Trimming took 6 bases from V and 4 from J; bases not matched to a gene: 15. In germline, CDR1 is MDHEN, CDR2 SYDVKM. CDR3 length: 17 residues.

A word on this clonotype: A much larger clonotype is one base distant, so this may be a read error. The rearrangement joins TRBV27 to TRBJ1-2; D unclear. This CDR3 region has 13 residues. Germline CDR1 and CDR2: MNHEY and SMNVEV (reference sequence). DNA of the CDR3: TGTGCCAGCAGTTTATACCCAGGCAGAGGCTACGCCTTC. Amino acids: CASSLYPGRGYAF.

This chain connects TRBV6-5 to TRBJ1-1; D gene unclear. Trimming shortened V by 6 bases and J by 3 bases, and 8 bases separated the two germline ends. The CDR3 sequence is 12 residues long. CDR1 is MNHEY, CDR2 SVGAGI, per germline. As DNA, the CDR3 is TGTGCCAGCAGATTTGGGGACACTGAAGCTTTCTTT. Its translation: CASRFGDTEAFF.

Only one count was recorded for this clonotype. A much larger clone differs by one base, so this may be a read error. The J gene is TRBJ1-4, the V gene TRBV7-3, with a tentative D call TRBD1 (5 bases). Germline V CDR1 and CDR2: SGHTA, FQGTGA. The CDR3 length is 16 residues. Trimming left V 2 bases short and J 8 bases short, with 18 bases between. This chain's CDR3 is CASSLVPGVGDEKLFF. The CDR3 DNA is TGTGCCAGCAGCTTAGTTCCGGGAGTCGGGGACGAAAAACTGTTTTTT.

This clonotype was picked up a small number of times. The chain has TRBV11-2 and TRBJ2-7, with TRBD1 identical over 8 bases. In germline, CDR1 is SGHAT, CDR2 FQNNGV. The CDR3 contains 16 residues. Germline trimming cut 1 base from V and 1 base from J; bases unmatched to any gene: 6. CDR3 sequence (DNA): TGTGCCAGCAGCTTAGCACAGGGGGGCTCATCCTACGAGCAGTACTTC. Its translation: CASSLAQGGSSYEQYF.

The chain joins TRBV27 to TRBJ2-7, with TRBD1 matching over 8 bases. The V and J ends lost 6 bases and 6 bases, in that order; junction bases with no gene match: 10. The CDR3 has 14 amino acids. Germline V gene lookup returns CDR1 MNHEY and CDR2 SMNVEV (reference sequence). The CDR3 coding sequence is TGTGCCAGCAGCCTCCGGGACAGGTTGACCGAGCAGTACTTC. Translation: CASSLRDRLTEQYF.

V usage is TRBV28 and J usage is TRBJ2-7; the D gene could be TRBD1 or TRBD2 (5 bases each). The germline CDR1 and CDR2 sequences are MDHEN and SYDVKM. Deletions cut 6 bases from V and 6 bases from J, with 21 bases between. This CDR3 has 15 amino acids. The DNA for the CDR3 is TGTGCCAGCAGCACGCCGCCGGGGACGCGAGGCGAGCAGTACTTC. This sequence encodes CASSTPPGTRGEQYF.

The chain carries TRBV7-9 and TRBJ1-4; 9 positions match TRBD1. Per germline, CDR1 SEHNR and CDR2 FQNEAQ (reference sequence). V lost 5 bases, J lost 8 bases, and 12 bases stayed unmatched. The CDR3 runs to 16 residues. CDR3 coding DNA: TGTGCCAGCAGCCTAGGGACAGGGATTGAAAGAGAAAAACTGTTTTTT. Its translation: CASSLGTGIEREKLFF.

This chain uses TRBV14 with TRBJ1-2, with a weak D call TRBD1 (5 bases). Trimming pared 4 bases from V and 6 bases from J, leaving 21 bases between. This CDR3 comprises 16 residues. Germline assignment: CDR1 SGHDN and CDR2 FVKESK. CDR3 bases: TGTGCCAGCAGCCGAGCCTCTCAGGGTTACGTGGATGGCTACACCTTC. Translated: CASSRASQGYVDGYTF.

The V gene is TRBV4-2, the J gene TRBJ1-1; no clear D. In germline, CDR1 is LGHNA, CDR2 YNFKEQ. With 8 bases removed from V and 0 bases from J, the gap between germline ends came to 10 bases. The CDR3 covers 13 residues. CDR3 in DNA: TGTGCCAGCCGTCTAGGACTGAACACTGAAGCTTTCTTT. Translated: CASRLGLNTEAFF.

The chain links TRBV11-2 to TRBJ1-4; no definite D call. The length of the CDR3 is 16 residues. Germline CDR1 and CDR2: SGHAT and FQNNGV. Trimming left V 2 bases short and J 6 bases short, with 16 bases between. In DNA form, the CDR3 reads TGTGCCAGCAGCTTATATACGAGTATTGGTGATGAAAAACTGTTTTTT. It specifies CASSLYTSIGDEKLFF.

V usage is TRBV28 and J usage is TRBJ2-3; D is undetermined. The V gene lost 3 bases and the J gene lost 3 bases, with 16 bases spanning the gap. Germline V CDR1 and CDR2: MDHEN, SYDVKM. This CDR3 comprises 16 residues. The DNA of the CDR3 is TGTGCCAGCAGTTTTCGATCTGGGGTCCCTACAGATACGCAGTATTTT. Amino acids: CASSFRSGVPTDTQYF.

The chain employs TRBV7-6 and TRBJ2-7; D is uncertain. The CDR3 sequence is 14 residues long. Germline V gene data show CDR1 as SGHVS and CDR2 as FNYEAQ. V shed 0 bases and J shed 0 bases, with 6 bases lying between them. Here the CDR3 DNA reads TGTGCCAGCAGCTTAGCAGAACGCTCCTACGAGCAGTACTTC. This gives the protein CASSLAERSYEQYF.

The V and J genes are TRBV6-2 or TRBV6-3 and TRBJ2-4; no firm D call. The V gene lost 0 bases and the J gene lost 1 base, with 16 bases spanning the gap. There are 18 residues in the CDR3. In germline, CDR1 is MNHEY, CDR2 SVGEGT. The CDR3 spells CASSYSPEMNTAKNIQYF. The CDR3 DNA is TGTGCCAGCAGTTACTCCCCGGAAATGAACACCGCCAAAAACATTCAGTACTTC.

The chain uses TRBV5-8 and TRBJ2-1; a possible D gene is TRBD2 (5 bases). The germline V gene encodes CDR1 SGHTS and CDR2 YDEGEE. Trimming stripped 1 base from V and 1 base from J, with 21 bases between. The CDR3 extends over 19 amino acids. In DNA, the CDR3 is TGTGCCAGCAGCTTGTGGAGCGGAACCCAGTCTGTTTCCTACAATGAGCAGTTCTTC. The encoded protein is CASSLWSGTQSVSYNEQFF.

The V gene is TRBV18, the J gene TRBJ2-7; D is unclear. Germline lookup yields CDR1 KGHSH and CDR2 LQKENI. Trimming pared 0 bases from V and 3 bases from J, leaving 12 bases between. CDR3 size: 15 residues. The DNA for the CDR3 is TGTGCCAGCTCACCACCCGGGTGGGGATTCTACGAGCAGTACTTC. Translation gives CASSPPGWGFYEQYF.

V and J are TRBV27 and TRBJ2-1; 10 nucleotides match TRBD2. The CDR3 runs 14 residues. V trimming: 11 bases; J trimming: 4 bases; junction bases outside the gene matches: 8. Germline loops: CDR1 MNHEY, CDR2 SMNVEV (reference sequence). CDR3 region: CACSRAGGYNEQFF. Here the CDR3 DNA reads TGTGCCTGTTCCCGAGCGGGAGGGTACAATGAGCAGTTCTTC.

The CDR3 loop is CASRSATNEKLFF. The CDR3 DNA is TGTGCCAGTCGGTCAGCAACTAATGAAAAACTGTTTTTT. The chain is built from TRBV19 and TRBJ1-4; D remains unclear. V was pared by 8 bases and J by 0 bases, with 7 bases between. The germline V gene has CDR1 LNHDA and CDR2 SQIVND (reference sequence). This CDR3 spans 13 amino acids.

The chain employs TRBV24-1 and TRBJ2-3, with a tentative D call TRBD1 (5 bases). Germline-derived CDR1 and CDR2 are KGHDR and SFDVKD. The CDR3 is 15 amino acids. Trimming shortened V by 4 bases and J by 8 bases, and 18 bases separated the two germline ends. As DNA, the CDR3 is TGTGCCACCAGTGACCCACTCAAGGGGCTCCGTACGCAGTATTTT. Protein sequence: CATSDPLKGLRTQYF.